These 15 T cell receptor beta chains originate from one sample sequenced in a study of T cells in Graves' hyperthyroidism and ophthalmopathy. It was RNA transcripts that yielded the amplified TCR beta CDR3 regions. First-round RT-PCR targeting the TCR CDR3 was performed with the HTBI primer set. TCRdb processed the multiplex PCR reads anew with MiXCR; each CDR3 protein has one entry. The data show a few hundred thousand distinct CDR3 sequences, with more than 14% seen just once and less than 20% held by the top ten. Source material: blood. These receptor sequences come from a woman between 25 and 40 years old with Graves' ophthalmopathy.

This clonotype was seen repeatedly, ten times or more. The gene calls are TRBV2 and TRBJ2-3, with unresolved D. V was cut by 3 bases and J by 5 bases, with 15 bases left in between. The V gene's germline CDR1 is SNHLY and CDR2 FYNNEI. There are 15 residues in the CDR3. CDR3 coding DNA: TGTGCCAGCAGTGATATATCACCGAACATAGATACGCAGTATTTT. This translates into CASSDISPNIDTQYF.

This clonotype was seen more than once but under ten times. The chain has TRBV20-1 and TRBJ2-5; D gene ambiguous. V shed 5 bases and J shed 3 bases, with 4 bases lying between them. This CDR3 is 10 amino acids long. CDR1 DFQATT and CDR2 SNEGSKA come from the germline V gene (reference sequence). CDR3 loop: CSAFKETQYF. The CDR3 DNA is TGCAGTGCTTTTAAAGAGACCCAGTACTTC.

This clonotype was counted ten times or more. The chain is built from TRBV11-3 and TRBJ2-1; 12 positions match TRBD2. This CDR3 has 18 residues. V gave up 6 bases and J gave up 3 bases; unmatched junction bases: 12. Germline V CDR1 and CDR2: SGHNT, YENEEA. The CDR3 DNA is TGTGCCAGCAGATTCGACCGGACTAGCGGGGTAGACTACAATGAGCAGTTCTTC. This gives the protein CASRFDRTSGVDYNEQFF.

This clonotype showed up many times. The chain couples TRBV6-2 or TRBV6-3 to TRBJ1-1; D gene uncertain. V gave up 5 bases and J gave up 5 bases, with 15 bases separating them. Germline CDR1 reads MNHEY; CDR2 reads SVGEGT. The CDR3 extends over 14 amino acids. CDR3 sequence: CASSQPRQATEAFF. The CDR3 bases are TGTGCCAGCAGTCAACCTCGACAAGCTACTGAAGCTTTCTTT.

This clonotype was observed at least ten times. The V call is TRBV3-1, the J call TRBJ2-5; TRBD1 or TRBD2 may be the D gene (5 bases each). The CDR3 loop spans 17 amino acids. Trimming took 3 bases from V and 5 from J, leaving 22 bases between them. Germline V CDR1 and CDR2: LGHDT, YNNKEL (reference sequence). CDR3 sequence reads: CASSQVSSRDGDETQYF. CDR3 nucleotide sequence: TGTGCCAGCAGCCAGGTCAGTTCCCGGGACGGCGACGAGACCCAGTACTTC.

The sample holds many counts of this clonotype. A read error may account for a junction end that differs from germline. The V and J genes are TRBV7-7 and TRBJ2-5; the D is unclear. Germline V lookup: CDR1 SSHAT, CDR2 FNYEAQ (reference sequence). CDR3 length: 14 residues. In DNA, the CDR3 is TGTGCTAGCAGCTTAGATGGGCGACAAGAGACCCAGTACTTC. Translation: CASSLDGRQETQYF.

This clonotype was detected ten times or more. The genes are TRBV10-1 and TRBJ2-2; D possibly corresponds to TRBD1 (5 bases). Deletions cut 1 base from V and 10 bases from J, with 10 bases between. There are 13 residues in the CDR3. Looked up from germline, CDR1 is WNHNN and CDR2 is SYGVQD (reference sequence). CDR3 region: CASSELRGTELFF. The CDR3 DNA follows: TGCGCCAGCAGTGAGTTAAGGGGCACGGAGCTGTTTTTT.

This clonotype has a count of ten or more. This chain connects TRBV20-1 to TRBJ1-4; no clear D gene. From germline, CDR1 is DFQATT and CDR2 SNEGSKA (reference sequence). With 0 bases removed from V and 3 bases from J, the gap between germline ends came to 14 bases. CDR3 length: 16 amino acids. The CDR3 spells CSARDPRYAPNEKLFF. As DNA, the CDR3 is TGCAGTGCTAGAGATCCCCGGTACGCGCCTAATGAAAAACTGTTTTTT.

This clonotype was recorded many times. The rearrangement links TRBV7-9 to TRBJ1-1; the D is unclear. V was clipped by 1 base and J by 0 bases, with 6 bases between them. CDR1 SEHNR and CDR2 FQNEAQ come from the germline V gene (reference sequence). The CDR3 length is 14 residues. The CDR3: CASSLGSMNTEAFF. CDR3 bases: TGTGCCAGCAGCTTAGGCTCAATGAACACTGAAGCTTTCTTT.

This clonotype was counted ten times or more. CDR3 sequence reads: CASSLRGRLADTQYF. The CDR3 DNA is TGTGCCAGCAGCCTTAGGGGGCGGTTAGCAGATACGCAGTATTTT. The V call is TRBV7-6, the J call TRBJ2-3, with 7 bases matching TRBD1. The CDR3 sequence is 15 residues long. With V trimmed by 5 bases and J by 4 bases, 9 bases remained unmatched. Germline CDR1 is SGHVS and CDR2 is FNYEAQ.

In its sample, this clonotype was seen many times. This rearrangement joins TRBV30 to TRBJ1-5; 7 nucleotides align to TRBD1. Germline CDR1 is GTSNPN and CDR2 is SVGIG (reference sequence). This CDR3 comprises 12 residues. Losses at the gene ends were 0 bases for V and 7 bases for J; bases not matched to a gene: 0. The CDR3, as DNA: TGTGCCTGGAGTGTAGGGGGCCAGCCCCAGCATTTT. Encoded protein: CAWSVGGQPQHF. The variable domain in full, with the rest retrieved from reference TRBV30 and TRBJ1-5, is SQTIHQWPATLVQPVGSPLSLECTVEGTSNPNLYWYRQAAGRGLQLLFYSVGIGQISSEVPQNLSASRPQDRQFILSSKKLLLSDSGFYLCAWSVGGQPQHFGDGTRLSIL.

The V gene is TRBV2, the J gene TRBJ1-6; D gene ambiguous. There are 15 residues in the CDR3. V was clipped by 2 bases and J by 4 bases, with 9 bases between them. The V gene's germline CDR1 is SNHLY and CDR2 FYNNEI. The CDR3 bases are TGTGCCAGCAGTGAATCGGCCCCTTATAATTCACCCCTCCACTTT. Translating it yields CASSESAPYNSPLHF.

This clonotype was counted many times. CDR3: CSARRGGSGNQPQHF. The CDR3, as DNA: TGCAGTGCCAGACGAGGGGGCTCCGGCAATCAGCCCCAGCATTTT. J is TRBJ1-5 and V is TRBV20-1, with TRBD1 matching 7 bases. J was trimmed by 2 bases and V by 6 bases; bases with no gene match: 10. The CDR3 is 15 amino acids. Germline V lookup: CDR1 DFQATT, CDR2 SNEGSKA (reference sequence).

This clonotype has only a few counts. The chain uses TRBV20-1 and TRBJ2-3; D gene uncertain. Germline CDR1 DFQATT, CDR2 SNEGSKA (reference sequence). Trimming pared 0 bases from V and 4 bases from J, leaving 5 bases between. The CDR3 has 12 residues. The CDR3 region has the DNA TGCAGTGCTAGAGATCTTCCAGATACGCAGTATTTT. Translation: CSARDLPDTQYF.

This clonotype was picked up many times. The chain carries TRBV12-3 or TRBV12-4 and TRBJ2-7, with a possible D match to TRBD2 (6 bases). This CDR3 region has 14 residues. Trimming stripped 6 bases from V and 0 bases from J, with 12 bases between. In DNA, the CDR3 is TGTGCCAGCAGCCCAGCCGGGGGCTCCTACGAGCAGTACTTC. The encoded protein is CASSPAGGSYEQYF.